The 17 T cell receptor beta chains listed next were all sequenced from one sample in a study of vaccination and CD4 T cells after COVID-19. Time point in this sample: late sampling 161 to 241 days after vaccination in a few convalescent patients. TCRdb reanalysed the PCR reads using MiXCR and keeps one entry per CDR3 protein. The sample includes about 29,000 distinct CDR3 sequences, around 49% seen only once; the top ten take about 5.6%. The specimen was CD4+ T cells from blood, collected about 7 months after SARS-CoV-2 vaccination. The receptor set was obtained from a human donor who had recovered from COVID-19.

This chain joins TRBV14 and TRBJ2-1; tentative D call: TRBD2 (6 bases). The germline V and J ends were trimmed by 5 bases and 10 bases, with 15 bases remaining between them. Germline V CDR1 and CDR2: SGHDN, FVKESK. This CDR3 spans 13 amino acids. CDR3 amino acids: CASSSGLLNEQFF. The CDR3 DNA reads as TGTGCCAGCAGCTCGGGACTTCTAAACGAGCAGTTCTTC. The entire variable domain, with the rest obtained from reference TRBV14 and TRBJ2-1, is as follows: EAGVTQFPSHSVIEKGQTVTLRCDPISGHDNLYWYRRVMGKEIKFLLHFVKESKQDESGMPNNRFLAERTGGTYSTLKVQPAELEDSGVYFCASSSGLLNEQFFGPGTRLTVL.

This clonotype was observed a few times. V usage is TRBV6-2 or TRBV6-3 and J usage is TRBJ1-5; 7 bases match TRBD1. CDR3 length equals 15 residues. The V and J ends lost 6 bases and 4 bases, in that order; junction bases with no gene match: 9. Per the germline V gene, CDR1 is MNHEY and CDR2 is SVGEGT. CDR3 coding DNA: TGTGCCAGCAGGCATCGACTGACAGGGAATCAGCCCCAGCATTTT. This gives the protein CASRHRLTGNQPQHF.

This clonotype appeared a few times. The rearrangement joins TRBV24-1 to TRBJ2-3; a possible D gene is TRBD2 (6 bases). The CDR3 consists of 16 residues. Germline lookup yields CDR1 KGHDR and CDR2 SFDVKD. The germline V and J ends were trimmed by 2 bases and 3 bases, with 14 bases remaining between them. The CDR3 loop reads CATSDSGSGITDTQYF. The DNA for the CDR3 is TGTGCCACCAGTGATTCGGGTAGCGGAATTACAGATACGCAGTATTTT.

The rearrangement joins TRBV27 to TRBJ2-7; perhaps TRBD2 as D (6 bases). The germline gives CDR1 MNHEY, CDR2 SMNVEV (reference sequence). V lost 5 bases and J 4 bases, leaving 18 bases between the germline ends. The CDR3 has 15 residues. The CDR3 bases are TGTGCCAGCAGTAATCAGGGACTCCCCCTGTACGAGCAGTACTTC. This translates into CASSNQGLPLYEQYF.

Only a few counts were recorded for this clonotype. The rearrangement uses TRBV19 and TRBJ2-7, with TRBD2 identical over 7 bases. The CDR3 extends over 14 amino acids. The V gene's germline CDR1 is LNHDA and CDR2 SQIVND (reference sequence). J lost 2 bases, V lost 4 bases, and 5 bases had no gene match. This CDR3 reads CASSSPGTTYEQYF. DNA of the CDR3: TGTGCCAGTAGTAGCCCCGGGACTACCTACGAGCAGTACTTC.

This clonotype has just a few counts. CDR3 DNA sequence: TGCAGCGTTGTCAATGGGTTTTCCACCGGGGAGCTGTTTTTT. Encoded protein: CSVVNGFSTGELFF. The chain carries TRBV29-1 and TRBJ2-2; D gene ambiguous. The CDR3 length is 14 residues. Germline CDR1 and CDR2: SQVTM and ANQGSEA. With 4 bases removed from V and 4 bases from J, the gap between germline ends came to 13 bases.

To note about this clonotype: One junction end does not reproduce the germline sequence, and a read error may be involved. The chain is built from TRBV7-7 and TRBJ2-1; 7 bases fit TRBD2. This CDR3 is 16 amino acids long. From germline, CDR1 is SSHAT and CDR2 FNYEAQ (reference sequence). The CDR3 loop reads CASSFGSSGSYNEQFF. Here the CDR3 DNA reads TGTGCTAGCAGCTTTGGTTCTAGCGGTTCCTACAATGAGCAGTTCTTC. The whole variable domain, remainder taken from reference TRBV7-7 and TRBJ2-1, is GAGVSQSPRYKVTKRGQDVTLRCDPISSHATLYWYQQALGQGPEFLTYFNYEAQPDKSGLPSDRFSAERPEGSISTLTIQRTEQRDSAMYRCASSFGSSGSYNEQFFGPGTRLTVL.

The CDR3 bases are TGTGCCAGCAGAAAAGGGACCCACTCAAAAGAGACCCAGTACTTC. This codes for CASRKGTHSKETQYF. The rearrangement uses TRBV5-8 and TRBJ2-5, with D perhaps assigned TRBD1 or TRBD2 (5 bases each). Trimming took off 5 bases at V and 3 bases at J, with 17 bases between the two ends. The CDR3 length is 15 residues. The germline gives CDR1 SGHTS, CDR2 YDEGEE. Combining the CDR3 with reference TRBV5-8 and TRBJ2-5 gives the whole variable domain EAGVTQSPTHLIKTRGQQATLRCSPISGHTSVYWYQQALGLGLQFLLWYDEGEERNRGNFPPRFSGRQFPNYSSELNVNALELEDSALYLCASRKGTHSKETQYFGPGTRLLVL.

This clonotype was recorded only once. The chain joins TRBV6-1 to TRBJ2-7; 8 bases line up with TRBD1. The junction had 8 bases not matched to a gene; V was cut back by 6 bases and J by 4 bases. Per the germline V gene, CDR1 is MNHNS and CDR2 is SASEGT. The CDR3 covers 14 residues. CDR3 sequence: CASRADRDRYEQYF. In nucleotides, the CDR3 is TGTGCCAGCAGAGCGGACAGGGACCGTTACGAGCAGTACTTC.

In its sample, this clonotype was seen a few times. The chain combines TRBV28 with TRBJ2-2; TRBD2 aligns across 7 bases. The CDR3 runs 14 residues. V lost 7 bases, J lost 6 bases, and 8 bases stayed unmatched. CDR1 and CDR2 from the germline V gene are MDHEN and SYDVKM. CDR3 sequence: CASNGLAGAGELFF. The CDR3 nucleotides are TGTGCCAGCAACGGCTTAGCGGGCGCCGGGGAGCTGTTTTTT. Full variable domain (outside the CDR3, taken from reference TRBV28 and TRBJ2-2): DVKVTQSSRYLVKRTGEKVFLECVQDMDHENMFWYRQDPGLGLRLIYFSYDVKMKEKGDIPEGYSVSREKKERFSLILESASTNQTSMYLCASNGLAGAGELFFGEGSRLTVL.

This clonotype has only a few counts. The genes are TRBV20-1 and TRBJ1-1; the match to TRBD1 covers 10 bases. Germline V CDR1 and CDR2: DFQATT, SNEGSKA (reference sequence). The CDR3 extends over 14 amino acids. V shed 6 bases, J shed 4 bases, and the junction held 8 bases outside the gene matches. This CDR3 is CSAARQGAFTEAFF. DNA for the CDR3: TGCAGTGCCGCGAGACAGGGGGCATTCACTGAAGCTTTCTTT.

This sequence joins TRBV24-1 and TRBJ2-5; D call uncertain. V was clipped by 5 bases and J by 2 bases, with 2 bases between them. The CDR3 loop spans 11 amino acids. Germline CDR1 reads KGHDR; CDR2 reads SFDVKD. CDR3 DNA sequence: TGTGCCACCAGTGCACAAGAGACCCAGTACTTC. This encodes CATSAQETQYF.

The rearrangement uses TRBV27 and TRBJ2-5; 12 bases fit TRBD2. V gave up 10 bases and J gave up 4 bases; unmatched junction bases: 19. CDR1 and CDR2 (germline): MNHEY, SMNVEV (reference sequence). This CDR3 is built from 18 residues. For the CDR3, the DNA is TGTGCCAACCCGACTAGCGGGAGACCCCCTGTATTTGGAGAGACCCAGTACTTC. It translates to CANPTSGRPPVFGETQYF.

Here the CDR3 reads CASSFAPSSYEQYF. CDR3 DNA: TGTGCCAGCAGTTTCGCTCCCAGCTCCTACGAGCAGTACTTC. The rearrangement joins TRBV28 to TRBJ2-7, with no clear D. The CDR3 sequence is 14 residues long. Germline CDR1 and CDR2: MDHEN and SYDVKM. The V end lost 3 bases, the J end lost 0 bases, and 9 bases lay between the germline ends.

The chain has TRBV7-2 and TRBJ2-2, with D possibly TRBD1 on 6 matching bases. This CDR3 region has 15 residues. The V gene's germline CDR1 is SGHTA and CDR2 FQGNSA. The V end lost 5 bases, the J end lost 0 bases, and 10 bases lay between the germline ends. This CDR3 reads CASSARTANTGELFF. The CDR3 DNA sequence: TGTGCCAGCAGCGCCAGGACAGCGAACACCGGGGAGCTGTTTTTT.

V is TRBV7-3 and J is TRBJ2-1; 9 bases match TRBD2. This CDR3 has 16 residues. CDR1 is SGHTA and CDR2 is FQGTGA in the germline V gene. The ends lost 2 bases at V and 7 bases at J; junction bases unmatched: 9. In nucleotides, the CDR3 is TGTGCCAGCAGCTTAGGGTCTAGCGGGATGGGGAATGAGCAGTTCTTC. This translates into CASSLGSSGMGNEQFF. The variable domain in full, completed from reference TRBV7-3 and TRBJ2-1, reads GAGVSQTPSNKVTEKGKYVELRCDPISGHTALYWYRQSLGQGPEFLIYFQGTGAADDSGLPNDRFFAVRPEGSVSTLKIQRTERGDSAVYLCASSLGSSGMGNEQFFGPGTRLTVL.

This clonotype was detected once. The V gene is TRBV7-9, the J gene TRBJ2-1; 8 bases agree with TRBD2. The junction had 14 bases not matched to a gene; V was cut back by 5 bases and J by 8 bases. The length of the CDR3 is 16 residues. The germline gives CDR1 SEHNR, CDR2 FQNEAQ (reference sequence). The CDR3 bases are TGTGCCAGCAGCGTAATAGCGGGATTGGTGGAGGATGAGCAGTTCTTC. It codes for CASSVIAGLVEDEQFF.